This TCR beta chain was profiled in a study of blood T cell repertoires in COVID-19. Study information: Italy, Spain and the United States were the sources of the convalescent and acute COVID-19 samples.

Study processing details: Amplification of reference gene primers was used by the study to estimate nucleated cell counts. Some clones are missing from TCRdb's copy, which holds only in-frame ones; the method was immunoSEQ multiplex PCR. V and J calls and clone size are given by that table; D and trimming were obtained from the DNA. Here the sample spans 90,000 to 120,000 clones, around 90% being singletons. The germline V gene has CDR1 LNHDA and CDR2 SQIVND (reference sequence). The CDR3 extends over 15 amino acids. V was cut by 3 bases and J by 4 bases, with 16 bases left in between. This TCR was recovered from a human donor in a cohort sampled during active COVID-19. The sequenced sample was peripheral blood. The chain uses TRBV19 and TRBJ2-7; tentative D call: TRBD2 (6 bases). In nucleotides, the CDR3 is TGTGCCAGTAGTATTTCAGTGGGGGGTAGATACGAGCAGTACTTC. This encodes CASSISVGGRYEQYF.